Detailed here is one TCR beta chain. Its cognate antigen is unknown. The CDR3 sequence is 14 residues long. Germline CDR1 reads SQVTM; CDR2 reads ANQGSEA. V was shortened by 7 bases and J by 5 bases, with 20 bases between the two germline ends. This table comes from immunoSEQ multiplex PCR, and its TCRdb copy is limited to in-frame clones, with some not included. The sample includes about 380,000 clones, 80% to 90% of them seen just once. The source of the sample is a study of Ad26.COV2.S vaccination and SARS-CoV-2 variants. Whole-study findings and limits: It was vaccine recipients, not placebo recipients, who had the higher spike-specific TCR breadth.

Treatment described: around 19 received Ad26.COV2.S at low or high dose, single or two shots; 5 received placebo; per-sample allocation not given. Samples analyzed were those drawn on day 63 after the first vaccine or placebo injection. Sequenced material: peripheral blood, taken in a trial of Ad26.COV2.S vaccine versus placebo. The chain links TRBV29-1 to TRBJ1-1; D possibly corresponds to TRBD1 (5 bases). This TCR derives from a person between 18 and 65 years old who received the Ad26.COV2.S COVID-19 vaccine or a placebo. The CDR3 reads CSAGGEGKGTEAFF. The CDR3 DNA follows: TGCAGCGCCGGGGGTGAGGGCAAAGGAACTGAAGCTTTCTTT. Variable domain in full (rest from reference TRBV29-1 and TRBJ1-1): SAVISQKPSRDICQRGTSLTIQCQVDSQVTMMFWYRQQPGQSLTLIATANQGSEATYESGFVIDKFPISRPNLTFSTLTVSNMSPEDSSIYLCSAGGEGKGTEAFFGQGTRLTVV.